The rows below give T cell receptor beta chains drawn from one sample of a study of cytomegalovirus exposure and HLA in healthy donors. Here immunoSEQ multiplex PCR was the method, and the copy in TCRdb shows in-frame clones only, minus some. The profile shows 110,000 to 150,000 clones, 75% to 90% of them singletons. Material: PBMCs. The source of these receptors is a woman aged 25 to 39 in good health and CMV-seropositive. CDR3s include the opening cysteine and the closing phenylalanine or tryptophan. The D gene is left open where the match is weak. Size values are once, few and many counts, or a class for expanded clones, and some rows have none.

TGTGCCAGCAGCATGACAGGGGGGGCCAACGTCCTGACTTTC	CASSMTGGANVLTF	.	14	TRBJ2-6	TRBD1	TRBV13
TGTGCCAGCAGCATCGACAGGGGGCTGGATCAGCCCCAGCATTTT	CASSIDRGLDQPQHF	.	15	TRBJ1-5	TRBD1	TRBV6-5
TGTGCCAGCAGTGAGTCAATGGGGAGGGACTCCTACGAGCAGTACTTC	CASSESMGRDSYEQYF	.	16	TRBJ2-7	TRBD2	TRBV2
TGTGCCAGCAGGGGGACTAGCGGAGACACAGATACGCAGTATTTT	CASRGTSGDTDTQYF	.	15	TRBJ2-3	TRBD2	TRBV2
TGTGCCAGCAGTTTTAGGGGGAGAAGAAGCTCCACGCAGTATTTT	CASSFRGRRSSTQYF	.	15	TRBJ2-3	.	TRBV28
TGTGCCAGCAGTATAAGCAGGGGGGAGAACGAGCAGTACTTC	CASSISRGENEQYF	once	14	TRBJ2-7	.	TRBV2
TGTGCCAGCAGCTATGGACTAGCGGTTTACAATGAGCAGTTCTTC	CASSYGLAVYNEQFF	.	15	TRBJ2-1	TRBD2	TRBV7-9
TGTGCCAGCGGAGAAAGAGGGTCTGAAGCTTTCTTT	CASGERGSEAFF	.	12	TRBJ1-1	.	TRBV6-6
TGTGCCAGCAGCTCCCGGGACAGGGGGAACGAGCAGTACTTC	CASSSRDRGNEQYF	once	14	TRBJ2-7	TRBD1	TRBV5-4
TGTGCCAGCAGTCTGACTAGCGGGAACTACGAGCAGTACTTC	CASSLTSGNYEQYF	.	14	TRBJ2-7	TRBD2	TRBV13
TGCGCCAGCAGCCCGTCCGGGACAGGGTTGACTGAAGCTTTCTTT	CASSPSGTGLTEAFF	.	15	TRBJ1-1	TRBD1	TRBV4-1
TGTGCCAGCAGCTTGGGAGGGTTAGCTAACTATGGCTACACCTTC	CASSLGGLANYGYTF	.	15	TRBJ1-2	.	TRBV7-9
TGTGCCAGCAGTTTCCCCCTAGCGGGAGGCGGTCCCAATGAGCAGTTCTTC	CASSFPLAGGGPNEQFF	.	17	TRBJ2-1	TRBD2	TRBV28
TGTGCCAGCAGTTTTCAGGGGCTCTATGGCTACACCTTC	CASSFQGLYGYTF	.	13	TRBJ1-2	.	TRBV27
TGTGCCAGCAGCTACGAGACAGGGCAGCAAGAGACCCAGTACTTC	CASSYETGQQETQYF	.	15	TRBJ2-5	TRBD1	TRBV5-6
TGCGCCAGCAGCCAAGAGTCAGCGGGGGGGCGCGAGCAGTACTTC	CASSQESAGGREQYF	once	15	TRBJ2-7	TRBD2	TRBV4-1
TGTGCCAGCAGTCTAGCAGAAACTAACTATGGCTACACCTTC	CASSLAETNYGYTF	.	14	TRBJ1-2	.	TRBV6-5
TGCACCAGCAGCCGGGCTAGCGGTCCCTACGAGCAGTACTTC	CTSSRASGPYEQYF	.	14	TRBJ2-7	.	TRBV1
TGTGCCAGCTCCGCGTTGCGGGCTAGCGGTTTTAGGGACTACGAGCAGTACTTC	CASSALRASGFRDYEQYF	once	18	TRBJ2-7	TRBD2	TRBV18
TGCGCCAGCAGCCAAGGTGGTAGCGGGGGCTACGAGCAGTACTTC	CASSQGGSGGYEQYF	.	15	TRBJ2-7	TRBD2	TRBV4-1
TGTGCCAGCAGCTTAAGGTTCGGTGCGGGAGTTATGGGCGAGCAGTACTTC	CASSLRFGAGVMGEQYF	.	17	TRBJ2-7	TRBD2	TRBV7-8
TGTGCCAGCTCAGCAGGGGGATCAGATACGCAGTATTTT	CASSAGGSDTQYF	.	13	TRBJ2-3	TRBD1	TRBV18
TGTGCCAGCAGCTTAGCGCACGGGTTGACCTACGAGCAGTACTTC	CASSLAHGLTYEQYF	.	15	TRBJ2-7	.	TRBV7-8
TGTGCCAGCAGCGCGGGGGGTGGGGTTGGCACTGAAGCTTTCTTT	CASSAGGGVGTEAFF	.	15	TRBJ1-1	.	TRBV9
TGCGCCAGCAGCCGGGACCGGGACAGAAACTCCTACGAGCAGTACTTC	CASSRDRDRNSYEQYF	once	16	TRBJ2-7	TRBD1	TRBV4-1
TGTGCCACCAGCAGAGGGCGGCCGGGAGGCCACTCCTACAATGAGCAGTTCTTC	CATSRGRPGGHSYNEQFF	.	18	TRBJ2-1	TRBD2	TRBV15
TGTGCCAGCAGTTTAAGGGAGCCGGAGACCCAGTACTTC	CASSLREPETQYF	.	13	TRBJ2-5	.	TRBV28
TGCGCCAGCAGCCCGACAGGGGGCGCTGGCACCGGGGAGCTGTTTTTT	CASSPTGGAGTGELFF	.	16	TRBJ2-2	TRBD1	TRBV5-1
TGTGCCGGAGCGCGTGCGGGGGGGCCTAACAATGAGCAGTTCTTC	CAGARAGGPNNEQFF	.	15	TRBJ2-1	TRBD2	TRBV2
TGTGCCAGCAGTGAATCAAAGGAGTTGGACGAGCAGTACTTC	CASSESKELDEQYF	.	14	TRBJ2-7	.	TRBV2
TGTGCCAGCAGCTTCAGGGATCAGCCCCAGCATTTT	CASSFRDQPQHF	few	12	TRBJ1-5	.	TRBV7-2
TGCGCCAGCAGCCCGGGGCGTGGGACACTCAGATACGAGCAGTACTTC	CASSPGRGTLRYEQYF	.	16	TRBJ2-7	.	TRBV5-1
TGTGCCAGGAGGGACACCTACAATGAGCAGTTCTTC	CARRDTYNEQFF	many	12	TRBJ2-1	.	TRBV2
TGTGCCAGCTCACCGACCTTCGGACAGGGTAATCAGCCCCAGCATTTT	CASSPTFGQGNQPQHF	.	16	TRBJ1-5	TRBD1	TRBV18
TGTGCCAGCAGTTTTCCCGTAGCGGGAGGCCGCACAGATACGCAGTATTTT	CASSFPVAGGRTDTQYF	few	17	TRBJ2-3	TRBD2	TRBV28
TGTGCCAGCAGCTTCGGTCAGGGGTCCTACGAGCAGTACTTC	CASSFGQGSYEQYF	.	14	TRBJ2-7	.	TRBV5-4
TGTGCCACCTGGGTGACAGGGGGGGGCTATGGCTACACCTTC	CATWVTGGGYGYTF	.	14	TRBJ1-2	TRBD1	TRBV28
TGCAGCGTTGTGGGCGGGAGGGCCCCCAATGAGCAGTTCTTC	CSVVGGRAPNEQFF	.	14	TRBJ2-1	TRBD2	TRBV29-1
TGCAGCGTTGGGAGGGGCGGGAGTGAAAAACTGTTTTTT	CSVGRGGSEKLFF	.	13	TRBJ1-4	.	TRBV29-1
TGCGCCAGCACGGTGGGACAGGGAAAAATAGAGCAGTACTTC	CASTVGQGKIEQYF	.	14	TRBJ2-7	TRBD1	TRBV5-1
TGCGCCAGCAGCCATACTAGTTACTACTACAATGAGCAGTTCTTC	CASSHTSYYYNEQFF	.	15	TRBJ2-1	.	TRBV5-1
TGTGCCATCAGTGATCAGGTAGAAGGCTACGAGCAGTACTTC	CAISDQVEGYEQYF	few	14	TRBJ2-7	.	TRBV10-3
TGTGCCAGCAGTGAATTATCCCGGACAGGGGGCGGGTACGAGCAGTACTTC	CASSELSRTGGGYEQYF	.	17	TRBJ2-7	TRBD1	TRBV2
TGTGCCAGCAGCACAGGGACAGGGGGCAGGTATAACTATGGCTACACCTTC	CASSTGTGGRYNYGYTF	.	17	TRBJ1-2	TRBD1	TRBV28
TGTGCCAGCAGCGTGAGGACTAGCGGGGATAACACCGGGGAGCTGTTTTTT	CASSVRTSGDNTGELFF	.	17	TRBJ2-2	TRBD2	TRBV9
TGCAGCGTGGGCGCAGTAAATGAAAAACTGTTTTTT	CSVGAVNEKLFF	.	12	TRBJ1-4	.	TRBV29-1
TGTGCCAGCAGTGGCGGGAACTCCTACAATGAGCAGTTCTTC	CASSGGNSYNEQFF	.	14	TRBJ2-1	.	TRBV2
TGTGCCAGCAGCACAACTATATCCTACGAGCAGTACTTC	CASSTTISYEQYF	.	13	TRBJ2-7	.	TRBV7-9
TGTGCCAGCAGTGCGGCGAGGGTAAATTCCCCCTACGAGCAGTACTTC	CASSAARVNSPYEQYF	.	16	TRBJ2-7	.	TRBV2
TGTGCCAGTAGTATTCTCGCAGGGGGGACCCCCGGGGAGCTGTTTTTT	CASSILAGGTPGELFF	.	16	TRBJ2-2	.	TRBV19
TGTGCCAGCGGGGGGACTAGCGGGCGCACCGGGGAGCTGTTTTTT	CASGGTSGRTGELFF	.	15	TRBJ2-2	TRBD2	TRBV28
TGTGCCAGCAGCTCCCCCCCCCAGCATTTT	CASSSPPQHF	.	10	TRBJ1-5	.	TRBV27
TGTGCCAGCAGTAGCGGGAGTGCAGATACGCAGTATTTT	CASSSGSADTQYF	.	13	TRBJ2-3	TRBD2	TRBV6-4
TGTGCCAGCAGCCTTACCCTAGTTGGCGGTACGCAGTATTTT	CASSLTLVGGTQYF	.	14	TRBJ2-3	.	TRBV7-8
TGTGCCAGCAGTTTTTCCGCAGATACGCAGTATTTT	CASSFSADTQYF	.	12	TRBJ2-3	.	TRBV28